A selection of T cell receptor beta chains follows, all from one sample in a study of blood T cell repertoires in COVID-19. This table comes from immunoSEQ multiplex PCR, and its TCRdb copy is limited to in-frame clones, with some not included. Of over 100,000 clones in the sample, roughly 87% were seen once. The sequencing sample was made of peripheral blood. The receptors shown here come from a man older than 75 with acute or convalescent COVID-19. Both conserved end residues are part of each CDR3. The D gene is left open where the match is weak. The size of a clone is reported for some rows only, either as once, few or many, or as a class for expanded clones.

clone_size | j_call | d_call | v_call | cdr3_aa | cdr3_nt
. | TRBJ1-1 | TRBD1 | TRBV7-8 | CASSWGQGNTEAFF | TGTGCCAGCAGCTGGGGACAGGGCAACACTGAAGCTTTCTTT
. | TRBJ2-7 | TRBD1 | TRBV5-5 | CASSKGQGQYEQYF | TGTGCCAGCAGCAAGGGACAGGGGCAATACGAGCAGTACTTC
. | TRBJ2-7 | TRBD1 | TRBV18 | CASSPRLTGDSEQYF | TGTGCCAGCTCACCACGACTGACAGGGGATTCCGAGCAGTACTTC
. | TRBJ2-3 | TRBD2 | TRBV7-2 | CASSPGLAGVADTQYF | TGTGCCAGCAGCCCAGGACTAGCGGGAGTCGCAGATACGCAGTATTTT
. | TRBJ1-2 | TRBD1 | TRBV28 | CASSPPGQGDYGYTF | TGTGCCAGCAGTCCCCCCGGGCAGGGGGACTATGGCTACACCTTC
. | TRBJ2-3 | . | TRBV12-3/TRBV12-4 | CASSSYSGDTQYF | TGTGCCAGCAGTTCCTACAGCGGCGATACGCAGTATTTT
. | TRBJ1-6 | . | TRBV7-2 | CASSAGRLNSPLHF | TGTGCCAGCAGCGCGGGACGGCTGAATTCACCCCTCCACTTT
. | TRBJ1-1 | TRBD1 | TRBV19 | CASTGQSNTEAFF | TGTGCCAGCACGGGACAGTCTAACACTGAAGCTTTCTTT
. | TRBJ2-5 | TRBD1 | TRBV19 | CASSIVLGQGAETQYF | TGTGCCAGTAGTATAGTCCTGGGACAGGGGGCAGAGACCCAGTACTTC
. | TRBJ2-7 | . | TRBV29-1 | CSAGRAYEQYF | TGCAGCGCGGGTCGGGCCTACGAGCAGTACTTC
. | TRBJ2-7 | . | TRBV6-4 | CASRGGLTSYEQYF | TGTGCCAGCAGGGGGGGGCTGACTTCCTACGAGCAGTACTTC
. | TRBJ2-5 | TRBD1 | TRBV9 | CASSRGQGGETQYF | TGTGCCAGCAGTAGGGGACAGGGTGGCGAGACCCAGTACTTC
. | TRBJ1-4 | . | TRBV11-2 | CASSRRQATNEKLFF | TGTGCCAGCAGCAGACGACAGGCAACTAATGAAAAACTGTTTTTT
. | TRBJ2-7 | TRBD2 | TRBV6-5 | CASSAGTSLREQYF | TGTGCCAGCAGCGCCGGGACTAGCTTACGCGAGCAGTACTTC
. | TRBJ1-4 | . | TRBV5-1 | CASSLAGQGNEKLFF | TGCGCCAGCAGCTTGGCCGGGCAGGGTAATGAAAAACTGTTTTTT
. | TRBJ2-2 | . | TRBV19 | CASSIDRRLEDTGELFF | TGTGCCAGTAGTATAGACAGGAGACTAGAAGACACCGGGGAGCTGTTTTTT
. | TRBJ2-5 | . | TRBV10-3 | CAIRGGQGRETQYF | TGTGCCATCAGGGGTGGCCAGGGCAGGGAGACCCAGTACTTC
. | TRBJ1-2 | . | TRBV29-1 | CSVEGVQLYGYTF | TGCAGCGTTGAAGGGGTACAGCTCTATGGCTACACCTTC
. | TRBJ1-2 | TRBD1 | TRBV10-3 | CAISPTGQNGYTF | TGTGCCATCAGCCCGACAGGGCAGAATGGCTACACCTTC
. | TRBJ1-2 | TRBD1 | TRBV6-2/TRBV6-3 | CASSERTGTYGYTF | TGTGCCAGCAGCGAAAGGACAGGGACCTATGGCTACACCTTC
. | TRBJ2-7 | . | TRBV6-5 | CASTLGTYEQYF | TGTGCCAGCACTCTGGGGACTTACGAGCAGTACTTC
once | TRBJ1-1 | . | TRBV11-2 | CASSLEYPGGTANTEAFF | TGTGCCAGCAGCTTAGAATATCCGGGCGGGACTGCAAACACTGAAGCTTTCTTT
. | TRBJ1-2 | . | TRBV12-3/TRBV12-4 | CASSFPEGNGYTF | TGTGCCAGCAGTTTTCCGGAGGGAAATGGCTACACCTTC
. | TRBJ1-4 | TRBD1 | TRBV7-6 | CASSLGTGGNEKLFF | TGTGCCAGCAGCCTCGGGACAGGGGGGAATGAAAAACTGTTTTTT
. | TRBJ1-5 | . | TRBV16 | CASSQSDQSNQPQHF | TGTGCCAGCAGCCAATCCGATCAGAGCAATCAGCCCCAGCATTTT
once | TRBJ1-2 | . | TRBV19 | CASRDINYGYTF | TGTGCCAGCCGGGACATCAACTATGGCTACACCTTC
once | TRBJ2-7 | TRBD1 | TRBV27 | CASSTGGTYEQYF | TGTGCCAGCAGCACAGGGGGGACCTACGAGCAGTACTTC
. | TRBJ1-6 | . | TRBV7-3 | CASSLTSQGNSPLHF | TGTGCCAGCAGCTTAACGTCCCAGGGTAATTCACCCCTCCACTTT
. | TRBJ2-2 | . | TRBV6-4 | CASSPYRNTGELFF | TGTGCCAGCAGTCCCTACAGGAACACCGGGGAGCTGTTTTTT
. | TRBJ1-6 | TRBD1 | TRBV6-2/TRBV6-3 | CASSHGTGATYNSPLHF | TGTGCCAGCAGTCACGGGACAGGGGCGACCTATAATTCACCCCTCCACTTT
. | TRBJ2-6 | . | TRBV24-1 | CATSGSSGANVLTF | TGTGCCACCAGTGGGAGTTCTGGGGCCAACGTCCTGACTTTC
few | TRBJ2-7 | TRBD1 | TRBV14 | CASSPVGQGGYEQYF | TGTGCCAGCAGCCCTGTGGGACAGGGAGGCTACGAGCAGTACTTC
. | TRBJ2-2 | . | TRBV9 | CASSVASGFSGELFF | TGTGCCAGCAGCGTTGCATCAGGGTTTTCCGGGGAGCTGTTTTTT
few | TRBJ2-3 | . | TRBV11-2 | CASSLDSHTQYF | TGTGCCAGCAGCTTAGACAGTCATACGCAGTATTTT
. | TRBJ2-7 | . | TRBV19 | CASSLGSSSSYEQYF | TGTGCCAGTAGCCTAGGCAGCTCGAGCTCCTACGAGCAGTACTTC
. | TRBJ1-1 | . | TRBV2 | CASSEENRMNTEAFF | TGTGCCAGCAGTGAGGAAAACAGAATGAACACTGAAGCTTTCTTT
. | TRBJ2-1 | TRBD2 | TRBV15 | CATSRDASGVWDEQFF | TGTGCCACCAGCAGAGACGCTAGCGGGGTCTGGGATGAGCAGTTCTTC
. | TRBJ1-2 | TRBD1 | TRBV6-1 | CASSDLGQGTGIYGYTF | TGTGCCAGCAGTGACCTGGGACAGGGGACTGGGATCTATGGCTACACCTTC
. | TRBJ1-5 | . | TRBV28 | CASSLMSQARQPQHF | TGTGCCAGCAGTTTGATGTCGCAGGCACGGCAGCCCCAGCATTTT
. | TRBJ2-7 | . | TRBV7-2 | CASSLGGPGLSYEQYF | TGTGCCAGCAGCTTAGGGGGGCCAGGGCTATCCTACGAGCAGTACTTC
. | TRBJ2-1 | TRBD1 | TRBV24-1 | CATSDGGAGGDEQFF | TGTGCCACCAGTGATGGGGGAGCAGGGGGCGATGAGCAGTTCTTC
. | TRBJ1-2 | . | TRBV9 | CASSVDGDSYGYTF | TGTGCCAGCAGCGTAGATGGGGACTCCTATGGCTACACCTTC
. | TRBJ2-1 | TRBD2 | TRBV7-3 | CASSLGGGSPANEQFF | TGTGCCAGCAGCTTAGGTGGCGGGAGCCCCGCCAATGAGCAGTTCTTC
. | TRBJ1-2 | TRBD1 | TRBV5-5 | CASSRQGAPHGYTF | TGTGCCAGCAGCCGACAGGGGGCGCCCCATGGCTACACCTTC
. | TRBJ2-7 | . | TRBV7-3 | CASSGGSGEQYF | TGTGCCAGCAGCGGAGGATCGGGCGAGCAGTACTTC
. | TRBJ1-3 | . | TRBV6-5 | CASRAGGSPGNTIYF | TGTGCCAGCAGGGCGGGGGGTTCGCCTGGAAACACCATATATTTT
. | TRBJ1-1 | . | TRBV12-3/TRBV12-4 | CASRNIASEAFF | TGTGCCAGCAGGAATATAGCCAGCGAGGCTTTCTTT
few | TRBJ1-6 | TRBD1 | TRBV9 | CASSAQGSLPGSPLHF | TGTGCCAGCAGCGCACAGGGGTCCCTCCCAGGTTCACCCCTCCACTTT